This TCR beta chain was sequenced in a study of beta chain features in type 1 diabetes. Regarding the study as a whole: TCRB CDR3s were moderately but significantly shorter in Type 1 diabetes patients in all four CD4+ subsets. Equally in patients and controls, PCR might preferentially amplify shorter templates. Insertion counts at VDJ junctions were lower in type 1 diabetes patients, who also showed more deletions there.

Heparinised blood was drawn once per donor, averaging around 120 mL. Over 95% purity was reached by all sorted populations. This CDR3 is built from 15 residues. Germline V CDR1 and CDR2: SGDLS, YYNGEE. V lost 0 bases to trimming and J lost 3 bases; unmatched junction nucleotides: 4. The sequenced template was cDNA made from the entire isolated RNA. Repertoires were generated with immunoSEQ multiplex PCR, while TCRdb's copy carries only in-frame clones and drops some. The data show about 650,000 clones, around an eighth seen once. This clone was found a few times. The antigen remains undetermined. Sequenced input: naive CD4+ T cells from blood. This receptor was identified in a man in his thirties or forties with type 1 diabetes. The rearrangement links TRBV9 to TRBJ1-1, with 8 nucleotides matching TRBD1. CDR3: CASSVGDRGHTEAFF. The DNA for the CDR3 is TGTGCCAGCAGCGTAGGCGACAGGGGACACACTGAAGCTTTCTTT.